The sequence of this TCR beta chain was determined in a study of shared T cell receptors in the human thymus. Clones were read by immunoSEQ multiplex PCR, and TCRdb kept only the in-frame ones, dropping some. The table shows around 730,000 clones, with 70% to 90% occurring only once. Germline V gives CDR1 MNHEY, CDR2 SMNVEV (reference sequence). With 7 bases removed from V and 3 bases from J, the gap between germline ends came to 30 bases. The CDR3 has 19 residues. The same data also contributed to another study, on human thymus T cells. That study reports: Overlap was high between thymic repertoires from unrelated individuals, as reported in related research.

Source material: thymocytes. This TCR was sampled from a girl in the first two years of life with a congenital heart defect. This chain links TRBV27 with TRBJ1-1, with a possible D match to TRBD1 (6 bases). CDR3 residues: CASTLRSSSSVGADTEAFF. DNA of the CDR3: TGTGCCAGCACCCTAAGGTCATCTTCGTCTGTGGGGGCCGACACTGAAGCTTTCTTT.